A single sample is the source of the 30 T cell receptor beta chains below, sequenced in a study of blood T cells in healthy people across ages. A second about 7 to 12 cycle PCR used barcoded and J-beta primers. TCRdb passed the 5' RACE reads through MiXCR, listing each CDR3 protein once. The table shows 1.5 million to 2 million distinct CDR3 sequences, with 28% occurring only once. Sequencing was carried out using blood. These receptors were obtained from a woman under 40 in good health.

The rearrangement links TRBV6-6 to TRBJ2-1; 7 bases agree with TRBD1. V lost 4 bases to trimming and J lost 8 bases; unmatched junction nucleotides: 8. Germline V gives CDR1 MNHNY, CDR2 SVGAGI (reference sequence). The CDR3 sequence is 14 residues long. Here the CDR3 reads CASSSGTVLYEQFF. The CDR3, as DNA: TGTGCCAGCAGTTCCGGGACAGTATTGTATGAGCAGTTCTTC.

The chain couples TRBV6-6 to TRBJ2-4; the D call may be TRBD1 or TRBD2 (5 bases each). Germline V lookup: CDR1 MNHNY, CDR2 SVGAGI (reference sequence). Trimming shortened V by 6 bases and J by 1 base, and 19 bases separated the two germline ends. This CDR3 has 17 amino acids. The CDR3 sequence is CASRGTAEGRAKNIQYF. DNA of the CDR3: TGTGCCAGCAGAGGGACGGCCGAGGGTAGGGCCAAAAACATTCAGTACTTC.

The rearrangement links TRBV3-1 to TRBJ1-2; D remains ambiguous. Looked up from germline, CDR1 is LGHDT and CDR2 is YNNKEL (reference sequence). V was clipped by 1 base and J by 6 bases, with 9 bases between them. This CDR3 spans 13 amino acids. CDR3 amino acids: CASSQGGINGYTF. CDR3 coding DNA: TGTGCCAGCAGCCAAGGGGGAATTAATGGCTACACCTTC.

A few counts support this clonotype. The chain recombines TRBV15 with TRBJ1-5; 8 nucleotides line up with TRBD1. With V trimmed by 6 bases and J by 6 bases, 7 bases remained unmatched. There are 14 residues in the CDR3. Germline V gene lookup returns CDR1 LNHNV and CDR2 YYDKDF (reference sequence). The CDR3 loop reads CATSPDRGGQPQHF. DNA of the CDR3: TGTGCCACCAGTCCTGACAGGGGTGGTCAGCCCCAGCATTTT.

In DNA, the CDR3 is TGTGCCAGTAGTATCGAGGCCAACGGTGGCTACACCTTC. Translated, it gives CASSIEANGGYTF. The chain carries TRBV19 and TRBJ1-2; D gene unclear. The CDR3 extends over 13 amino acids. V was trimmed by 3 bases and J by 7 bases, leaving 12 bases between them. Germline assignment: CDR1 LNHDA and CDR2 SQIVND (reference sequence).

The chain recombines TRBV7-9 with TRBJ2-5; TRBD2 aligns across 7 bases. The germline V gene has CDR1 SEHNR and CDR2 FQNEAQ (reference sequence). Unmatched junction bases numbered 7, after V lost 6 bases and J lost 6 bases. The CDR3 sequence is 13 residues long. The CDR3, as DNA: TGTGCCAGCAGTCCCAGCGGGATTAAGACCCAGTACTTC. This sequence encodes CASSPSGIKTQYF.

This chain connects TRBV4-3 to TRBJ2-6; tentatively, D is TRBD1 (6 bases). Trimming removed 4 bases from V and 2 bases from J, with 15 bases in between. Germline-derived CDR1 and CDR2 are LGHNA and YSLEER. The CDR3 covers 17 residues. The CDR3, as DNA: TGCGCCAGCAGCCGACTTGGCAGGGGAACTGGGGCCAACGTCCTGACTTTC. Translating it yields CASSRLGRGTGANVLTF.

This clonotype occurred a few times. The V and J genes are TRBV5-5 and TRBJ2-5, with D hard to call. CDR1 and CDR2 (germline): SGHKS, YYEKEE (reference sequence). The V end lost 3 bases, the J end lost 2 bases, and 14 bases lay between the germline ends. There are 15 residues in the CDR3. The CDR3 reads CASSSASASQETQYF. The CDR3 region has the DNA TGTGCCAGCAGCTCCGCTTCGGCTTCACAAGAGACCCAGTACTTC.

The V gene is TRBV6-2 or TRBV6-3, the J gene TRBJ2-1; D remains ambiguous. Per the germline V gene, CDR1 is MNHEY and CDR2 is SVGEGT. Between the trimmed V and J ends, which lost 6 bases and 2 bases, there was a span of 14 bases. This CDR3 has 15 amino acids. The CDR3 region has the DNA TGTGCCAGCAGCCCGACTCTATCGCCCTACAATGAGCAGTTCTTC. It codes for CASSPTLSPYNEQFF.

J is TRBJ1-6 and V is TRBV7-2; tentatively, D is TRBD1 (5 bases). Trimming took off 5 bases at V and 8 bases at J, with 13 bases between the two ends. Per the germline V gene, CDR1 is SGHTA and CDR2 is FQGNSA. The CDR3 runs 14 residues. The CDR3 protein is CASSPSGTDSPLHF. The CDR3 DNA reads as TGTGCCAGCAGCCCCTCGGGGACGGATTCACCCCTCCACTTT.

The chain is built from TRBV14 and TRBJ1-2; TRBD1 might be the D (5 bases). The V and J ends lost 5 bases and 8 bases respectively, with 21 bases between them. Germline lookup yields CDR1 SGHDN and CDR2 FVKESK. The CDR3 contains 15 residues. The CDR3 DNA reads TGTGCCAGCAGCAAATCCGGGTTTTGGGGGACCGGCTACACCTTC. Its protein is CASSKSGFWGTGYTF.

This clonotype was seen more than once but under ten times. The chain couples TRBV6-5 to TRBJ2-1; tentative D call: TRBD2 (6 bases). Germline V CDR1 and CDR2: MNHEY, SVGAGI. V lost 4 bases, J lost 5 bases, and 12 bases lay in between. The CDR3 runs to 14 residues. This CDR3 is CASSFRDLNNEQFF. The CDR3 DNA is TGTGCCAGCAGTTTCCGGGACTTAAACAATGAGCAGTTCTTC.

This clonotype came up a few times. In DNA form, the CDR3 reads TGTGCCAGCAGCCCGACGGGCGGGGGGCGGAGGACCCAGTACTTC. Its translation is CASSPTGGGRRTQYF. V and J are TRBV5-5 and TRBJ2-5, with 8 bases lining up with TRBD2. CDR3 length: 15 amino acids. V was pared by 4 bases and J by 7 bases, with 12 bases of the junction left unmatched. CDR1 and CDR2 from the germline V gene are SGHKS and YYEKEE (reference sequence). The full variable domain, with the rest looked up from reference TRBV5-5 and TRBJ2-5, is DAGVTQSPTHLIKTRGQQVTLRCSPISGHKSVSWYQQVLGQGPQFIFQYYEKEERGRGNFPDRFSARQFPNYSSELNVNALLLGDSALYLCASSPTGGGRRTQYFGPGTRLLVL.

This sequence joins TRBV19 and TRBJ2-1, with D possibly being TRBD1 (6 bases). Trimming shortened V by 3 bases and J by 0 bases, and 9 bases separated the two germline ends. There are 15 residues in the CDR3. The germline V gene has CDR1 LNHDA and CDR2 SQIVND (reference sequence). The DNA for the CDR3 is TGTGCCAGTAGTATTAGACAGGTCTCCTACAATGAGCAGTTCTTC. Translating gives CASSIRQVSYNEQFF.

This clonotype showed up many times. The rearrangement links TRBV10-3 to TRBJ2-7; 8 bases align to TRBD2. Per germline, CDR1 ENHRY and CDR2 SYGVKD. V trimming: 3 bases; J trimming: 0 bases; junction bases outside the gene matches: 10. The CDR3 sequence is 17 residues long. CDR3 sequence (DNA): TGTGCCATCAGTGACCGTGGGGGAGCGGGGGACTCCTACGAGCAGTACTTC. As protein: CAISDRGGAGDSYEQYF.

V usage is TRBV20-1 and J usage is TRBJ2-7; either TRBD1 or TRBD2 may fit D (6 bases each). CDR3 length: 13 residues. The germline V gene encodes CDR1 DFQATT and CDR2 SNEGSKA (reference sequence). Trimming took 7 bases from V and 6 from J, leaving 19 bases between them. CDR3 amino acids: CSVPSGAALEQYF. CDR3 DNA sequence: TGCAGTGTGCCGTCGGGGGCAGCCCTCGAGCAGTACTTC.

V is TRBV15 and J is TRBJ2-5, with D perhaps matching TRBD1 (6 bases). CDR1 LNHNV and CDR2 YYDKDF come from the germline V gene (reference sequence). The V end was cut by 4 bases, the J end by 4 bases, with 19 bases between. CDR3 length equals 16 residues. The CDR3 reads CATSNLGQGIRETQYF. CDR3 sequence (DNA): TGTGCCACCAGCAACCTCGGGCAGGGGATTAGAGAGACCCAGTACTTC.

The chain carries TRBV30 and TRBJ2-1; D is unclear. From germline, CDR1 is GTSNPN and CDR2 SVGIG (reference sequence). This CDR3 has 12 residues. The V end was cut by 5 bases, the J end by 5 bases, with 10 bases between. The CDR3 sequence is CAWRQRDNEQFF. In DNA, the CDR3 is TGTGCCTGGCGCCAACGGGACAATGAGCAGTTCTTC.

Ten or more counts support this clonotype. In DNA form, the CDR3 reads TGTGCCAGCAGTTTTTACGGGGGCTTTAATGGCTACACCTTC. This codes for CASSFYGGFNGYTF. The chain couples TRBV28 to TRBJ1-2, with D perhaps TRBD1 (6 bases). The V and J ends lost 3 bases and 6 bases respectively, with 14 bases between them. CDR1 and CDR2 from the germline V gene are MDHEN and SYDVKM. There are 14 residues in the CDR3.

There are a few counts of this clonotype. V and J are TRBV12-3 or TRBV12-4 and TRBJ1-1, with 7 positions matching TRBD1. Trimming took 5 bases from V and 4 from J; bases not matched to a gene: 10. This CDR3 is 15 amino acids long. The CDR3 DNA follows: TGTGCCAGCAGTCCCTCCAAGCAGGGGGGCACTGAAGCTTTCTTT. Its protein is CASSPSKQGGTEAFF.

This clonotype was counted a few times. The chain has TRBV6-6 and TRBJ1-5; no clear D gene. Trimming shortened V by 1 base and J by 1 base, and 5 bases separated the two germline ends. The CDR3 loop spans 14 amino acids. CDR1 and CDR2 from the germline V gene are MNHNY and SVGAGI (reference sequence). The DNA of the CDR3 is TGTGCCAGCAGTTACTACGACAGCAATCAGCCCCAGCATTTT. As protein: CASSYYDSNQPQHF.

This sequence joins TRBV6-5 and TRBJ2-3; possibly TRBD1 for D (6 bases). The V gene lost 0 bases and the J gene lost 8 bases, with 9 bases spanning the gap. Germline V gene data show CDR1 as MNHEY and CDR2 as SVGAGI. The CDR3 covers 13 residues. The CDR3 DNA sequence: TGTGCCAGCAGTTACTCAAAGGGGGTTACGCAGTATTTT. This gives the protein CASSYSKGVTQYF.

This clonotype was counted between two and nine times. The rearrangement links TRBV10-3 to TRBJ2-3; no clear D. Germline CDR1 reads ENHRY; CDR2 reads SYGVKD. V gave up 10 bases and J gave up 1 base, with 15 bases separating them. The CDR3 covers 14 residues. CDR3 bases: TGTGCCACCTCAATTCCCCCTGGCACAGATACGCAGTATTTT. This translates into CATSIPPGTDTQYF.

The chain has TRBV7-2 and TRBJ2-7; TRBD2 matches 8 bases. CDR3 length: 15 amino acids. Germline V gives CDR1 SGHTA, CDR2 FQGNSA. Germline trimming cut 0 bases from V and 4 bases from J; bases unmatched to any gene: 5. The CDR3 reads CASSLATSGVYEQYF. DNA for the CDR3: TGTGCCAGCAGCTTAGCCACTAGCGGCGTGTACGAGCAGTACTTC.

This clonotype was recorded a few times. The V call is TRBV12-3 or TRBV12-4, the J call TRBJ2-1, with TRBD2 matching over 10 bases. Trimming at V came to 3 bases and at J to 8 bases, leaving 4 bases not matched to a gene. The CDR3 has 14 amino acids. The CDR3 loop reads CASSFQRGGDEQFF. In nucleotides, the CDR3 is TGTGCCAGCAGTTTCCAGCGGGGGGGCGATGAGCAGTTCTTC.

The chain uses TRBV18 and TRBJ2-1, with a possible D match to TRBD2 (6 bases). Trimming took 5 bases from V and 4 from J, leaving 12 bases between them. CDR3 length: 14 amino acids. Germline V gene lookup returns CDR1 KGHSH and CDR2 LQKENI. The CDR3 reads CASSALARYNEQFF. In nucleotides, the CDR3 is TGTGCCAGCTCAGCGCTAGCGAGATACAATGAGCAGTTCTTC.

A few counts support this clonotype. The chain combines TRBV29-1 with TRBJ2-3, with TRBD2 matching 8 bases. The CDR3 has 15 residues. Germline CDR1 is SQVTM and CDR2 is ANQGSEA. With V trimmed by 3 bases and J by 3 bases, 8 bases remained unmatched. CDR3 sequence reads: CSVDGTRRVTDTQYF. The CDR3, as DNA: TGCAGCGTTGACGGGACTAGAAGGGTGACAGATACGCAGTATTTT.

This chain joins TRBV7-9 and TRBJ2-5, with a tentative D call TRBD2 (5 bases). V lost 5 bases, J lost 0 bases, and 13 bases lay in between. This CDR3 contains 15 residues. Germline V gene lookup returns CDR1 SEHNR and CDR2 FQNEAQ (reference sequence). The CDR3, as DNA: TGTGCCAGCAGCCACCCCCCCGGGAACCAAGAGACCCAGTACTTC. As protein: CASSHPPGNQETQYF.

In its sample, this clonotype was seen a few times. This sequence joins TRBV12-3 or TRBV12-4 and TRBJ1-1, with a weak D call TRBD1 (5 bases). The CDR3 covers 16 residues. V was trimmed by 10 bases and J by 0 bases, leaving 21 bases between them. The CDR3 sequence: CATGLRAGYLNTEAFF. The CDR3 bases are TGTGCCACTGGCCTCAGAGCAGGGTACCTGAACACTGAAGCTTTCTTT.

The chain has TRBV28 and TRBJ1-4; tentatively, D is TRBD1 (5 bases). This CDR3 is built from 14 residues. The germline V gene encodes CDR1 MDHEN and CDR2 SYDVKM. V lost 2 bases, J lost 6 bases, and 10 bases lay in between. CDR3 residues: CASSLAPGDEKLFF. CDR3 DNA: TGTGCCAGCAGTTTAGCGCCGGGGGATGAAAAACTGTTTTTT.